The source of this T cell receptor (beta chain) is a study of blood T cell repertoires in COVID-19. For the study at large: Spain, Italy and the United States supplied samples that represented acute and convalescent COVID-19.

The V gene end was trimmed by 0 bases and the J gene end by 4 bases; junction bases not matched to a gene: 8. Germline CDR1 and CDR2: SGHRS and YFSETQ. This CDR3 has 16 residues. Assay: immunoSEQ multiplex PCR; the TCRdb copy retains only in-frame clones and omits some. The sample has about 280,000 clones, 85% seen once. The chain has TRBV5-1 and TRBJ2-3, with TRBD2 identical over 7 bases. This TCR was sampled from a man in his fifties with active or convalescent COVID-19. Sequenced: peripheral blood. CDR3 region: CASSLAGAGESDTQYF. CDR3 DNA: TGCGCCAGCAGCTTGGCCGGGGCGGGAGAATCAGATACGCAGTATTTT.